This entry lists 10 T cell receptor beta chains sequenced from one sample in a study of blood T cell repertoires in COVID-19. Generated by immunoSEQ multiplex PCR, the TCRdb table keeps only in-frame clones and is missing some. The sample lists around 250,000 clones, roughly nine tenths seen once, with 5.5% to 8% in the top ten. Sequencing input: peripheral blood. The receptors come from a man aged 60 to 69 with acute or convalescent COVID-19.

The chain carries TRBV28 and TRBJ1-4; 8 nucleotides match TRBD1. V dropped 1 base and J dropped 7; count of bases not matched to a gene: 5. The CDR3 has 15 residues. The germline V gene has CDR1 MDHEN and CDR2 SYDVKM. This chain's CDR3 is CASSLFTGGGEKLFF. CDR3 nucleotide sequence: TGTGCCAGCAGTTTATTTACAGGGGGTGGTGAAAAACTGTTTTTT.

This chain connects TRBV28 to TRBJ1-2; perhaps TRBD1 as D (5 bases). Germline V lookup: CDR1 MDHEN, CDR2 SYDVKM. The ends were cut back, 3 bases at V and 4 bases at J, with 15 bases in the middle. The CDR3 extends over 15 amino acids. CDR3 amino acids: CASSFPTDSSYGYTF. CDR3 DNA sequence: TGTGCCAGCAGTTTCCCCACCGACAGCAGCTATGGCTACACCTTC.

This sequence joins TRBV9 and TRBJ2-1, with D perhaps TRBD2 (6 bases). The V and J ends lost 4 bases and 6 bases respectively, with 20 bases between them. Germline CDR1 reads SGDLS; CDR2 reads YYNGEE. The CDR3 has 16 amino acids. The CDR3 DNA sequence: TGTGCCAGCAGCCCACGGGCTAGCGAGTTAGGCAATGAGCAGTTCTTC. Translating it yields CASSPRASELGNEQFF.

The genes are TRBV6-1 and TRBJ2-7, with 7 nucleotides matching TRBD1. CDR1 MNHNS and CDR2 SASEGT come from the germline V gene. The CDR3 has 15 residues. J lost 0 bases, V lost 5 bases, and 7 bases had no gene match. The CDR3 coding sequence is TGTGCCAGCAGTACGGGACAGACCAGCTCCTACGAGCAGTACTTC. Translated, it gives CASSTGQTSSYEQYF.

Written as DNA, the CDR3 is TGTGCCAGCAGCGAAGGACTAGCGGGAGATCCAGATACGCAGTATTTT. It translates to CASSEGLAGDPDTQYF. This chain joins TRBV7-3 and TRBJ2-3; 13 bases map to TRBD2. Germline V CDR1 and CDR2: SGHTA, FQGTGA. Unmatched junction bases numbered 6, after V lost 5 bases and J lost 4 bases. CDR3 size: 16 residues.

This chain connects TRBV9 to TRBJ2-1, with TRBD2 identical over 7 bases. Germline V gene sequence: CDR1 SGDLS, CDR2 YYNGEE. Trimming took 2 bases from V and 8 from J; bases not matched to a gene: 7. CDR3 length equals 14 residues. The CDR3 here is CASSVGRISHEQFF. In DNA form, the CDR3 reads TGTGCCAGCAGCGTCGGGAGGATCTCCCATGAGCAGTTCTTC.

The J gene is TRBJ2-2, the V gene TRBV19; 8 bases line up with TRBD1. The CDR3 length is 15 residues. Losses at the gene ends were 6 bases for V and 1 base for J; bases not matched to a gene: 4. The V gene's germline CDR1 is LNHDA and CDR2 SQIVND (reference sequence). CDR3 in amino acids: CASSTGGLNTGELFF. DNA of the CDR3: TGTGCCAGTAGCACAGGGGGGCTGAACACCGGGGAGCTGTTTTTT.

V is TRBV4-3 and J is TRBJ1-1, with D possibly TRBD1 on 6 matching bases. This CDR3 comprises 15 residues. V lost 0 bases and J 2 bases, leaving 10 bases between the germline ends. Germline assignment: CDR1 LGHNA and CDR2 YSLEER. CDR3 sequence (DNA): TGCGCCAGCAGCCAAGATTGGACAGCAAACACTGAAGCTTTCTTT. This sequence encodes CASSQDWTANTEAFF.

The chain uses TRBV28 and TRBJ2-7; TRBD1 is a possible D gene (5 bases). With 6 bases removed from V and 9 bases from J, the gap between germline ends came to 15 bases. Germline CDR1 reads MDHEN; CDR2 reads SYDVKM. There are 12 residues in the CDR3. The CDR3: CASRQRGFVQYF. Written as DNA, the CDR3 is TGTGCCAGCAGACAAAGGGGCTTTGTGCAGTACTTC. Combining the CDR3 with reference TRBV28 and TRBJ2-7 gives the whole variable domain DVKVTQSSRYLVKRTGEKVFLECVQDMDHENMFWYRQDPGLGLRLIYFSYDVKMKEKGDIPEGYSVSREKKERFSLILESASTNQTSMYLCASRQRGFVQYFGPGTRLTVT.

The chain recombines TRBV30 with TRBJ1-6; D not certain. Trimming took 3 bases from V and 5 from J, leaving 11 bases between them. The CDR3 consists of 14 residues. Per germline, CDR1 GTSNPN and CDR2 SVGIG (reference sequence). The CDR3 bases are TGTGCCTGGAGATCTCGACGGGATAATTCACCCCTCCACTTT. Translating it yields CAWRSRRDNSPLHF.